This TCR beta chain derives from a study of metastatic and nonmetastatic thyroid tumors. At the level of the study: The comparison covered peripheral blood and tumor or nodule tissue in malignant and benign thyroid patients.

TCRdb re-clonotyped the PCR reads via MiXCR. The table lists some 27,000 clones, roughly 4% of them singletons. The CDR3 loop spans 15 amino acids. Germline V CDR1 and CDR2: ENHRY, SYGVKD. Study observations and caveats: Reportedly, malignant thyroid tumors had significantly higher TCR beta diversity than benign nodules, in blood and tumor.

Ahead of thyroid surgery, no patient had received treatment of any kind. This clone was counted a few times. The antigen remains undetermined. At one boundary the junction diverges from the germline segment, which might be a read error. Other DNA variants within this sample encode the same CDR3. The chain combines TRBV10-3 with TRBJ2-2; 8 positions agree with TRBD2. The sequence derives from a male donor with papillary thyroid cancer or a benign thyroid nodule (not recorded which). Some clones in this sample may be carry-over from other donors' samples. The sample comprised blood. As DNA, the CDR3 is TGTGCTATCAGTGAGCGGGACGGGGGGGCCGGTGAGCTGTTTTTT. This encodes CAISERDGGAGELFF.